This T cell receptor (beta chain) was documented in a study of spatial heterogeneity in lung cancer. Study-level background: Donation came from some 73 patients with untreated early-stage non-small cell lung cancer.

The V end lost 6 bases, the J end lost 2 bases, and 7 bases lay between the germline ends. The CDR3 covers 13 residues. Time point given: blood at routine non-recurrence follow-up after resection. Whole-study results and caveats: Follow-up blood showed ubiquitous expanded tumor TCRs less than blood at resection did.

The sample holds many counts of this clonotype. Its antigen is as yet unknown. MiXCR, run by TCRdb on the 5' RACE reads, gives a single entry per CDR3 protein. The table includes around 27,000 distinct CDR3 sequences, roughly 5.7% detected once. The source is a female donor with early-stage non-small cell lung cancer. V is TRBV12-3 or TRBV12-4 and J is TRBJ2-2, with D tentatively TRBD2 (5 bases). The sample was PBMCs, taken at follow-up. CDR3 sequence: CASRGGNTGELFF. The CDR3 DNA reads as TGTGCCAGCAGAGGAGGAAACACCGGGGAGCTGTTTTTT.